What follows describes a single T cell receptor beta chain. As yet, its antigen is unknown. This CDR3 region has 14 residues. CDR1 and CDR2 (germline): MDHEN, SYDVKM. J gave up 4 bases and V 6 bases, and 6 bases lay outside the gene matches. PCR amplification relied on 60 Vbeta primers (plus 13 Jbeta primers). TCRdb's copy holds only in-frame clones and misses some; the assay was immunoSEQ multiplex PCR. The sample shows roughly 150,000 clones, about four fifths of them seen only once. These data come from a study of cytomegalovirus exposure and HLA in healthy donors. Study observations and caveats: The study put about 180 TCR beta chains on its list as cytomegalovirus-associated.

The receptor was isolated from a male donor in good health and CMV-seronegative. The sample comprised PBMCs. J is TRBJ1-2 and V is TRBV28; TRBD1 aligns across 9 bases. The CDR3 sequence is CASREQGAAYGYTF. CDR3 bases: TGTGCCAGCAGGGAACAGGGGGCGGCCTATGGCTACACCTTC.